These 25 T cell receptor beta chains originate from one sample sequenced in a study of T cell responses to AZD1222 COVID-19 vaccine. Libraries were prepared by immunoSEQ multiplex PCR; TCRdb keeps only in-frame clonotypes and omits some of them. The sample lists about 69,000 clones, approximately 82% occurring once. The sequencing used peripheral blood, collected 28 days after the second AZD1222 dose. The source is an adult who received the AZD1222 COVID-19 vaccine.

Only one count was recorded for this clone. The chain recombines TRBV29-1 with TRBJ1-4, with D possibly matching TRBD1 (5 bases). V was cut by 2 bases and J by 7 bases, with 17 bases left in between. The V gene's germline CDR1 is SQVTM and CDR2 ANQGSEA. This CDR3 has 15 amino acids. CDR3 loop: CSVEYRSARGEKLFF. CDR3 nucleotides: TGCAGCGTTGAATATAGGTCAGCGAGGGGTGAAAAACTGTTTTTT.

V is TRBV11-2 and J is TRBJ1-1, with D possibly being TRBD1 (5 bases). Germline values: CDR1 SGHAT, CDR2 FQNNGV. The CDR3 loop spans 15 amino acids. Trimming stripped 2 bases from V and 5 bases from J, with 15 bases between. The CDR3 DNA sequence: TGTGCCAGCAGCTTAACTCAGGGCGGGGGGACTGAAGCTTTCTTT. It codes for CASSLTQGGGTEAFF. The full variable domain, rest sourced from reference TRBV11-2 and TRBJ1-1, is EAGVAQSPRYKIIEKRQSVAFWCNPISGHATLYWYQQILGQGPKLLIQFQNNGVVDDSQLPKDRFSAERLKGVDSTLKIQPAKLEDSAVYLCASSLTQGGGTEAFFGQGTRLTVV.

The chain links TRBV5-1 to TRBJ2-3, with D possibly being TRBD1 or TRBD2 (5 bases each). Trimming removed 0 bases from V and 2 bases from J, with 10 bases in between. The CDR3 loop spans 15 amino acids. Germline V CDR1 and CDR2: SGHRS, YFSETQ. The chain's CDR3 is CASSLAQGPTDTQYF. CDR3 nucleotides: TGCGCCAGCAGCTTGGCCCAGGGACCCACAGATACGCAGTATTTT.

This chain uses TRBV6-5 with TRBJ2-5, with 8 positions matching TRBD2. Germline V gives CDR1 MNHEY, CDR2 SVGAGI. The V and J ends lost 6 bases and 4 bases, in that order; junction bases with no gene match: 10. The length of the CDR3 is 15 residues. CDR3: CASRGAGGRRETQYF. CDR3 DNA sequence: TGTGCCAGCAGGGGGGCGGGGGGCCGGCGAGAGACCCAGTACTTC.

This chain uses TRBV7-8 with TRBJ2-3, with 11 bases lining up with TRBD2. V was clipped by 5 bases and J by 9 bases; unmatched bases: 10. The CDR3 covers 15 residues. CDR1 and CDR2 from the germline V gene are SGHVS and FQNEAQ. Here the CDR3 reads CASSQISGGARTQYF. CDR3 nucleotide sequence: TGTGCCAGCAGCCAAATTAGCGGGGGGGCCCGGACGCAGTATTTT.

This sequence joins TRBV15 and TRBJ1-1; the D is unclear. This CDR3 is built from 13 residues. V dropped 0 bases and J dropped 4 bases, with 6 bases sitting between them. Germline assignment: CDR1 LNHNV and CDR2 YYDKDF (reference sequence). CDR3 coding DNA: TGTGCCACCAGCAGAGAAGACCCCACTGAAGCTTTCTTT. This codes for CATSREDPTEAFF.

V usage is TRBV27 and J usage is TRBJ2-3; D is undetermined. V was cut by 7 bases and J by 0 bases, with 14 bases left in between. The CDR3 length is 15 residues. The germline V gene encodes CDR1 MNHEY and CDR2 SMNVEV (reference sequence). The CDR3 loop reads CASTPKGISTDTQYF. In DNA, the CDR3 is TGTGCCAGCACTCCTAAGGGAATAAGCACAGATACGCAGTATTTT.

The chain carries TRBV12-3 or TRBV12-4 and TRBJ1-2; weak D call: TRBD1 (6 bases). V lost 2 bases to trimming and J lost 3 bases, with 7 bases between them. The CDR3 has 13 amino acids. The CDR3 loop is CASSLNRDYGYTF. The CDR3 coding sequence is TGTGCCAGCAGTTTAAACAGGGACTATGGCTACACCTTC.

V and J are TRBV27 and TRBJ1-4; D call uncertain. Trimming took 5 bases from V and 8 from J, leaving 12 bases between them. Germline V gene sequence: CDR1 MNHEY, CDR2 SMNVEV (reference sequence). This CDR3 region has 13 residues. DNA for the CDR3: TGTGCCAGCAGTCCGGGTATTCAGGAAAAACTGTTTTTT. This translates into CASSPGIQEKLFF.

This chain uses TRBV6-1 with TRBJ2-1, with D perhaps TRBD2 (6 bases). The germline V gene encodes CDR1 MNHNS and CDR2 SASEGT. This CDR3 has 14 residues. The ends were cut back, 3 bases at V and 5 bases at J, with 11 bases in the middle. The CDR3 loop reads CASSETEGNNEQFF. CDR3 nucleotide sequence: TGTGCCAGCAGTGAGACGGAGGGAAACAATGAGCAGTTCTTC.

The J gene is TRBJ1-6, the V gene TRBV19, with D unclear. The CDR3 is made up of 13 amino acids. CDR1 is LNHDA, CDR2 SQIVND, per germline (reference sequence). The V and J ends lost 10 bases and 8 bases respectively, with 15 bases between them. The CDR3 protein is CATQEGWDSPLHF. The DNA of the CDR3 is TGTGCCACCCAGGAAGGGTGGGATTCACCCCTCCACTTT.

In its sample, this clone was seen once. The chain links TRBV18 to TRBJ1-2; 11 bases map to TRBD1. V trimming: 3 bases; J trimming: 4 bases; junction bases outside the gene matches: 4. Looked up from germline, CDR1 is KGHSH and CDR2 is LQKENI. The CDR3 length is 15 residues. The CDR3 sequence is CASSPGTGGTYGYTF. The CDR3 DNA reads TGTGCCAGCTCACCTGGGACAGGGGGTACCTATGGCTACACCTTC.

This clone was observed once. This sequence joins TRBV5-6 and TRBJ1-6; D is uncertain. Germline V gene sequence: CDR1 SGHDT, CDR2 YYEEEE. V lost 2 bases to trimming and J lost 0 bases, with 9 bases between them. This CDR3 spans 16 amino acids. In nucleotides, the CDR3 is TGTGCCAGCAGCTTCAGGCGGAACTCCTATAATTCACCCCTCCACTTT. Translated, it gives CASSFRRNSYNSPLHF.

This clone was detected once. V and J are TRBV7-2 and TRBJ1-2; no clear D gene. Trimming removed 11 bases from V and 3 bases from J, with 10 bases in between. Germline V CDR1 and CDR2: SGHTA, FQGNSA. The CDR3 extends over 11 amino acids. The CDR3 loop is CAGTDYYGYTF. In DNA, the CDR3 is TGTGCCGGAACCGACTACTATGGCTACACCTTC.

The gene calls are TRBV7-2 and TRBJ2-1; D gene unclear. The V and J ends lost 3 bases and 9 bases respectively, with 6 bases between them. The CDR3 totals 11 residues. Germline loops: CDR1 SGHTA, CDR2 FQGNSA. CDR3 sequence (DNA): TGTGCCAGCAGCTTTCAATTTGAGCAGTTCTTC. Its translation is CASSFQFEQFF.

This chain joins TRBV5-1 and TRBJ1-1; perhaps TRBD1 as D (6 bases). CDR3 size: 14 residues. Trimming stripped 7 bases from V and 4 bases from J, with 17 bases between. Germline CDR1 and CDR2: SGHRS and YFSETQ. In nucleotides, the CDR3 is TGCGCCAGCGCCGAACAACAGGGTGGCACTGAAGCTTTCTTT. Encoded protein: CASAEQQGGTEAFF.

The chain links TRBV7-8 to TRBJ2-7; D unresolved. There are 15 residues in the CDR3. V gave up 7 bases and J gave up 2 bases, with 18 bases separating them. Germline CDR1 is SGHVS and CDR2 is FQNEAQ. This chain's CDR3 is CASTPDGGAPYEQYF. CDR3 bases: TGTGCCAGCACCCCCGACGGCGGAGCCCCCTACGAGCAGTACTTC.

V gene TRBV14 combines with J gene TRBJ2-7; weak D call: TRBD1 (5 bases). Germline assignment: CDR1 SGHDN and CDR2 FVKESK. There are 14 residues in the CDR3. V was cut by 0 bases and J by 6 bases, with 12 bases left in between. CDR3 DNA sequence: TGTGCCAGCAGCCAAGATCTCTCCCAGGGCGAGCAGTACTTC. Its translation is CASSQDLSQGEQYF.

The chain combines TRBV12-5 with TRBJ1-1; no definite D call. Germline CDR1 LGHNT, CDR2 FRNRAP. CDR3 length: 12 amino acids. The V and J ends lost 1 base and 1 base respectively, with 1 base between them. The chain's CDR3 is CASGLENTEAFF. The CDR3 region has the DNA TGTGCTAGTGGTTTGGAGAACACTGAAGCTTTCTTT.

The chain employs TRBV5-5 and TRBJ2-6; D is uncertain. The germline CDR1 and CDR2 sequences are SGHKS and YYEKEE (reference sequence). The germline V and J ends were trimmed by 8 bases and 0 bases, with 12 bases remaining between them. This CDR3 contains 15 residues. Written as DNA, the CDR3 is TGTGCCAGTTTCCTGCTGGGCTCTGGGGCCAACGTCCTGACTTTC. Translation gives CASFLLGSGANVLTF.

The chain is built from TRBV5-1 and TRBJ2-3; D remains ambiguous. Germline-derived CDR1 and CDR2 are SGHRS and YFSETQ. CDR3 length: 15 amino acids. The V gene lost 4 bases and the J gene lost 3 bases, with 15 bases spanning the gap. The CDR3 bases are TGCGCCAGCAGCCCCCGAGAGGCGAGTACAGATACGCAGTATTTT. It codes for CASSPREASTDTQYF.

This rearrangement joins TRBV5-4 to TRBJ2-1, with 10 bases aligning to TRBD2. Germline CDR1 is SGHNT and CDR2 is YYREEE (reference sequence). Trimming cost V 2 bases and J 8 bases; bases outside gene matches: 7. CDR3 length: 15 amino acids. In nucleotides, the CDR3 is TGTGCCAGCAGCTTAGCGGGAGGGCCAGTCGATGAGCAGTTCTTC. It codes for CASSLAGGPVDEQFF.

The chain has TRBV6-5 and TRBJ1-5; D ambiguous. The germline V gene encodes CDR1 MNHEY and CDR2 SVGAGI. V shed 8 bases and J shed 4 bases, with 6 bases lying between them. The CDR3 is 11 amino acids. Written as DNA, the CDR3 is TGTGCCAGCGGGGTGAATCAGCCCCAGCATTTT. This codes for CASGVNQPQHF.

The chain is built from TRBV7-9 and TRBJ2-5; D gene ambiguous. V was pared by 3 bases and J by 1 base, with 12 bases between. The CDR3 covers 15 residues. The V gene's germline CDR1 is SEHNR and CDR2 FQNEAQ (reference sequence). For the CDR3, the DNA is TGTGCCAGCAGCTTTACCCAGGTGGCCCAAGAGACCCAGTACTTC. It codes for CASSFTQVAQETQYF.

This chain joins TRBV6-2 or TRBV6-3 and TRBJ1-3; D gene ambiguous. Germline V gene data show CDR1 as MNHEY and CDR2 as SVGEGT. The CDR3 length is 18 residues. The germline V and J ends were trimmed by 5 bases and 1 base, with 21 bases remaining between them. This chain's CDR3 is CASSGTTRVFSSGNTIYF. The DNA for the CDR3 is TGTGCCAGCAGTGGAACAACGAGGGTATTCTCTTCTGGAAACACCATATATTTT.